A selection of T cell receptor beta chains follows, all from one sample in a study of T cells in localized non-small cell lung cancer. Using immunoSEQ multiplex PCR, the repertoire was profiled, and TCRdb retains in-frame clones only, with some absent. This sample yields approximately 83,000 clones, of which approximately 90% are seen a single time; 20% to 25% belongs to the top ten. This sample comprised peripheral blood, obtained before any cancer treatment. The receptors were gathered from a woman aged 35 to 75 with stage I squamous cell lung carcinoma. CDR3s include the opening cysteine and the closing phenylalanine or tryptophan. Each record gives: V gene, CDR3 protein.

>TRBV2
CASSDPRVDEQYF
>TRBV5-6
CASSPGQGVYNEQFF
>TRBV19
CASSMQSAYGYTF
>TRBV20-1
CSAHSEKLFF
>TRBV7-8
CASSPLRQGISGYTF
>TRBV19
CASSIAGGRTNEKLFF
>TRBV5-6
CASSLSGRGPYEQYF
>TRBV6-5
CASRPRQKPNQPQHF
>TRBV5-1
CASSLDPGGAGTDTQYF
>TRBV6-1
CASSGEGNQPQHF
>TRBV19
CASSIGGSWTEAFF
>TRBV2
CASSEMASNQPQHF
>TRBV11-2
CASTAQQEYEQYF
>TRBV19
CASSIGMGRGNSPLHF
>TRBV30
CAWTLDNDNSPLHF
>TRBV4-2
CASSQRTSGGAPHEQFF
>TRBV6-5
CASRDRVSGEKLFF
>TRBV11-3
CASSSASGGLLFF
>TRBV6-4
CASSLSQGHEQYF
>TRBV7-9
CASSVGLAGVTDTQYF
>TRBV5-4
CASSLAGQGANEQFF
>TRBV7-9
CASSLGRTANYGYTF
>TRBV5-1
CASSPDGSNQPQHF
>TRBV10-3
CAISPTGGETQYF
>TRBV30
CAWSTQGSGYTF
>TRBV29-1
CSAESPSQGYTF
>TRBV14
CPRRAGRYDTEAFF
>TRBV7-8
CASSSPRGHRGKETQYF
>TRBV30
CAWSVTASYNSPLHF
>TRBV30
CAWGQGSNQPQHF
>TRBV6-5
CASQRGGAGIGELFF
>TRBV5-6
CASSYGTGDYGYTF
>TRBV6-4
CASSDSSEGTEQFF
>TRBV2
CATSPLGEKLFF
>TRBV2
CASKRDLNTEAFF
>TRBV28
CAPGGTDKNSGTQYF
>TRBV7-9
CASSFWSSSPYEQYF
>TRBV30
CAWSNGVEETQYF
>TRBV6-4
CASSAGPSGAPYF
>TRBV5-6
CASRSPGQGDYGYTF
>TRBV2
CASSPTRDGELFF
>TRBV7-9
CASSPGSTDTQYF
>TRBV5-1
CASSQMGFGNTEAFF
>TRBV5-5
CASSWEIAGGYNEQFF
>TRBV6-5
CASRIQGSTEAFF
>TRBV5-4
CASSIPRDRGTDTQYF